The rows below give T cell receptor beta chains drawn from one sample of a study of T cells expressing NK-cell markers. TCRdb re-called the 5' RACE reads and gives one entry per CDR3 protein, without DNA. This sample contains 350,000 to 400,000 distinct CDR3 sequences. The sequenced sample was blood T cells: a sorted CD56 or NKG2C T cell subset, CD4+ or CD8+ T cells, or bulk PBMC T cells (not recorded which). Every receptor here comes from a woman aged 50 to 65 in good health. CDR3s include the opening cysteine and the closing phenylalanine or tryptophan.

j_gene	v_gene	CDR3aa
TRBJ2-7	TRBV7-2	CASSLAAGASYEQYF
TRBJ2-2	TRBV2	CASRGWNTGELFF
TRBJ1-2	TRBV12-3/TRBV12-4	CASSFQGALGEYGYTF
TRBJ2-1	TRBV24-1	CATSGESAVGPRFF
TRBJ2-7	TRBV10-3	CASSGRNSYEQYF
TRBJ2-7	TRBV7-9	CASSPGGGHYEQYF
TRBJ2-7	TRBV29-1	CSVEGTLAGGDEQYF
TRBJ1-1	TRBV6-5	CASTLRGPANTEAFF
TRBJ1-1	TRBV30	CAWSVSDLNTEAFF
TRBJ2-7	TRBV29-1	CSVEERNRGFEQYF
TRBJ2-2	TRBV14	CASSQKMSGELFF
TRBJ2-4	TRBV27	CASKAAAKNIQYF
TRBJ2-5	TRBV7-9	CATELASGREEETQYF
TRBJ2-2	TRBV25-1	CASSTGAPGELFF
TRBJ2-3	TRBV5-1	CASSLVLSGAVDTQYF
TRBJ2-5	TRBV11-3	CASSPPLEQGYQETQYF
TRBJ2-3	TRBV7-6	CASSPGLHTDTQYF
TRBJ1-1	TRBV4-2	CASSQDTANTEAFF
TRBJ2-1	TRBV20-1	CSARDNLLAGGPYNEQFF
TRBJ2-7	TRBV29-1	CSVARTGSDEQYF
TRBJ1-1	TRBV12-3/TRBV12-4	CASSITQRQGLSTFF
TRBJ1-1	TRBV7-3	CASSPLSGTGKTEAFF
TRBJ2-2	TRBV20-1	CSARIGTSYTGELFF
TRBJ2-1	TRBV10-3	CAISGGTSGSSYNEQFF
TRBJ2-3	TRBV5-6	CASSLNGGLSTDTQYF
TRBJ2-3	TRBV7-9	CASSLESGTYKSTDTQYF
TRBJ2-3	TRBV29-1	CSVVRGRGTQYF
TRBJ1-3	TRBV29-1	CSVRSSGNTIYF
TRBJ2-7	TRBV25-1	CASRRDYEQYF
TRBJ1-4	TRBV5-1	CASSLSLRAADEKLFF
TRBJ2-1	TRBV7-9	CASSTGGGLSYNEQFF
TRBJ2-2	TRBV24-1	CATSGRTGIAGISPGELFF
TRBJ1-2	TRBV20-1	CSAATGRGLGYTF
TRBJ2-1	TRBV10-2	CASSERRTLSSYNEQFF
TRBJ2-1	TRBV12-3/TRBV12-4	CASSFRAAKYNEQFF
TRBJ2-5	TRBV4-1	CASSQDRDRAQTQYF
TRBJ1-1	TRBV7-9	CASSPNSGQGALGEAFF
TRBJ2-1	TRBV24-1	CATSVRTSGRGENEQFF
TRBJ2-5	TRBV29-1	CSVEGSDSGETQYF
TRBJ2-4	TRBV5-6	CASSLETSIAKNIQYF
TRBJ2-1	TRBV5-1	CASSPLLQGPTEGEQFF
TRBJ2-5	TRBV4-1	CASSPFPGGTEETQYF
TRBJ2-3	TRBV6-5	CASRPAGGPDTQYF
TRBJ1-1	TRBV7-2	CASSLAGGAATEAFF
TRBJ2-2	TRBV24-1	CATSDLGRNTGELFF
TRBJ2-1	TRBV24-1	CATSPSTGGYNNEQFF
TRBJ2-3	TRBV9	CASSAPELGVTDTQYF
TRBJ1-2	TRBV6-1	CASSGQVDYGYTF